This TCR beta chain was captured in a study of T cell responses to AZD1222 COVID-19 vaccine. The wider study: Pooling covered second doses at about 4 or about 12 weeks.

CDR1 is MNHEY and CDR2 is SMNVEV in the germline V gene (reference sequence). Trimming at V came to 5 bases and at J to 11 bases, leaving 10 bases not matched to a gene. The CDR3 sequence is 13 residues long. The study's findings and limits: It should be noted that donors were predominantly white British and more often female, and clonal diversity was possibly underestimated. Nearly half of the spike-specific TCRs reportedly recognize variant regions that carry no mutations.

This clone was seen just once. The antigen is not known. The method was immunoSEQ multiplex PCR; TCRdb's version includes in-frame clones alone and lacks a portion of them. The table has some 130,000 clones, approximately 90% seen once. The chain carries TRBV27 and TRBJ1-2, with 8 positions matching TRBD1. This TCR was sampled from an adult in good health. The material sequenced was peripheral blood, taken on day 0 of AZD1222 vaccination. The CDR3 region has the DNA TGTGCCAGCAGTCCAGGCCGGACAGGGTTATACACCTTC. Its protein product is CASSPGRTGLYTF.